These 28 T cell receptor beta chains share one sample of origin, sequenced in a study of Graves' ophthalmopathy and Graves' hyperthyroidism. The authors amplified TCR beta CDR3 regions from RNA transcripts. Second-round multiplex PCR came after a first-round RT-PCR that employed HTBI primers. MiXCR was run by TCRdb on the multiplex PCR reads, yielding one entry per CDR3 protein. The sample has a few hundred thousand distinct CDR3 sequences; roughly 20% are singletons. Sequencing used peripheral blood. All receptors derive from a woman aged 18-29 years with stable Graves' hyperthyroidism.

The chain employs TRBV7-3 and TRBJ2-2; 10 nucleotides align to TRBD2. V lost 4 bases, J lost 1 base, and 3 bases stayed unmatched. The CDR3 contains 16 residues. Germline V gene sequence: CDR1 SGHTA, CDR2 FQGTGA. The CDR3 region has the DNA TGTGCCAGCAGCTCCTGGACTAGCGGGAACACCGGGGAGCTGTTTTTT. As protein: CASSSWTSGNTGELFF.

A word on this clonotype: Just one base apart from a much larger clone, this may be a read error. The rearrangement links TRBV12-5 to TRBJ1-2; D not resolved. Looked up from germline, CDR1 is LGHNT and CDR2 is FRNRAP. The CDR3 sequence is 11 residues long. Here the CDR3 reads CASGSPRGHTF. CDR3 nucleotide sequence: TGTGCTAGTGGTTCCCCCCGTGGCCACACCTTC. The full variable domain, in which reference TRBV12-5 and TRBJ1-2 provide the parts outside the CDR3, is DARVTQTPRHKVTEMGQEVTMRCQPILGHNTVFWYRQTMMQGLELLAYFRNRAPLDDSGMPKDRFSAEMPDATLATLKIQPSEPRDSAVYFCASGSPRGHTFGSGTRLTVV.

This clonotype was seen once. A much larger clonotype is one base distant, so this may be a read error. The V call is TRBV6-1, the J call TRBJ2-2, with D unclear. CDR1 MNHNS and CDR2 SASEGT come from the germline V gene. The CDR3 extends over 17 amino acids. The V end was cut by 2 bases, the J end by 3 bases, with 16 bases between. DNA for the CDR3: TGTGCCAGCAGTGAACGGCAAAGGGCCTCGTACACCGGGGAGCTGTTTTTT. Amino acid sequence: CASSERQRASYTGELFF.

The V and J genes are TRBV12-3 or TRBV12-4 and TRBJ1-1; the D is unclear. V gave up 6 bases and J gave up 4 bases, with 15 bases separating them. The CDR3 is 14 residues long. The CDR3 DNA reads as TGTGCCAGCAGGGGCCTTCGGTGGCGCACTGAAGCTTTCTTT. Amino acid sequence: CASRGLRWRTEAFF.

Ten or more counts support this clonotype. The chain combines TRBV2 with TRBJ2-7; 8 positions agree with TRBD1. The CDR3 is made up of 12 amino acids. Germline trimming cut 6 bases from V and 6 bases from J; bases unmatched to any gene: 4. Looked up from germline, CDR1 is SNHLY and CDR2 is FYNNEI. The CDR3 sequence is CASSLTGVEQYF. The CDR3 DNA is TGTGCCAGCAGCTTGACAGGGGTCGAGCAGTACTTC.

This clonotype was seen many times. The V call is TRBV4-3, the J call TRBJ2-2; D unclear. This CDR3 has 14 amino acids. V dropped 4 bases and J dropped 1 base, with 7 bases sitting between them. Germline values: CDR1 LGHNA, CDR2 YSLEER. Here the CDR3 reads CASSLSENTGELFF. The CDR3 coding sequence is TGCGCCAGCAGCCTTTCGGAGAACACCGGGGAGCTGTTTTTT.

This chain links TRBV6-7 with TRBJ2-1, with 10 bases aligning to TRBD1. TRBV6-7 has ORF status, its function being uncertain. The ends lost 0 bases at V and 4 bases at J; junction bases unmatched: 6. CDR3 length equals 17 residues. In nucleotides, the CDR3 is TGTGCCAGCAGTTACTCGTCGGGGACAGGGGAGTACAATGAGCAGTTCTTC. Residues: CASSYSSGTGEYNEQFF.

This clonotype was seen repeatedly, ten times or more. The gene calls are TRBV29-1 and TRBJ2-7, with 7 bases lining up with TRBD1. Germline V gene lookup returns CDR1 SQVTM and CDR2 ANQGSEA. The J segment lost 2 bases and the V segment lost 7 bases, leaving 14 bases of the junction unmatched. CDR3 length equals 15 residues. The CDR3 DNA is TGCAGCGCGAGCAAGGGGGCGAAAAGTACCTACGAGCAGTACTTC. Amino acid sequence: CSASKGAKSTYEQYF.

This clonotype has just a few counts. The genes are TRBV3-1 and TRBJ1-3; D unclear. Germline CDR1 is LGHDT and CDR2 is YNNKEL (reference sequence). The CDR3 runs 15 residues. Trimming shortened V by 2 bases and J by 0 bases, and 8 bases separated the two germline ends. The CDR3: CASSQSIVSGNTIYF. In DNA, the CDR3 is TGTGCCAGCAGCCAAAGCATCGTCTCTGGAAACACCATATATTTT.

At least ten counts were recorded for this clonotype. The rearrangement links TRBV20-1 to TRBJ2-7, with D possibly matching TRBD1 (5 bases). The CDR3 sequence is 13 residues long. The V gene's germline CDR1 is DFQATT and CDR2 SNEGSKA (reference sequence). The V end lost 0 bases, the J end lost 8 bases, and 14 bases lay between the germline ends. In DNA form, the CDR3 reads TGCAGTGCTAGAGATGGGGCAGGGCAGAAGCAGTACTTC. The encoded protein is CSARDGAGQKQYF.

This clonotype has ten or more counts. The chain carries TRBV25-1 and TRBJ1-1, with D perhaps matching TRBD1 (5 bases). The CDR3 is 16 residues long. Trimming left V 3 bases short and J 4 bases short, with 18 bases between. Per germline, CDR1 MGHDK and CDR2 SYGVNS. CDR3 DNA sequence: TGTGCCAGCAGTGAGCCCAAGAAGGACGGGGGCACTGAAGCTTTCTTT. Translation: CASSEPKKDGGTEAFF.

V and J are TRBV7-8 and TRBJ1-5; no reliable D call. The CDR3 spans 14 residues. The germline V gene has CDR1 SGHVS and CDR2 FQNEAQ. V lost 1 base to trimming and J lost 3 bases, with 7 bases between them. The CDR3 sequence: CASSLEPLNQPQHF. The DNA of the CDR3 is TGTGCCAGCAGCTTAGAACCCCTCAATCAGCCCCAGCATTTT. Drawing the rest from reference TRBV7-8 and TRBJ1-5, the complete variable domain is GAGVSQSPRYKVAKRGQDVALRCDPISGHVSLFWYQQALGQGPEFLTYFQNEAQLDKSGLPSDRFFAERPEGSVSTLKIQRTQQEDSAVYLCASSLEPLNQPQHFGDGTRLSIL.

This clonotype showed up many times. The V gene is TRBV29-1, the J gene TRBJ2-7; unclear D gene. The V end lost 3 bases, the J end lost 2 bases, and 14 bases lay between the germline ends. CDR3 length: 14 residues. Germline V gives CDR1 SQVTM, CDR2 ANQGSEA. The CDR3 reads CSVEGPDGPYEQYF. The CDR3 DNA reads as TGCAGCGTTGAGGGCCCCGACGGCCCCTACGAGCAGTACTTC.

This clonotype was picked up a small number of times. One base away lies a much larger clone, so this may be a sequencing read error. The rearrangement links TRBV18 to TRBJ1-2; D is uncertain. Per germline, CDR1 KGHSH and CDR2 LQKENI. The CDR3 length is 13 residues. The CDR3 loop reads CASSGRLEYGYSF. DNA for the CDR3: TGTGCCAGCTCAGGCCGCCTTGAGTATGGCTACTCCTTC.

V usage is TRBV4-2 and J usage is TRBJ2-2; 7 bases fit TRBD2. The CDR3 contains 16 residues. J lost 1 base, V lost 4 bases, and 6 bases had no gene match. CDR1 and CDR2 (germline): LGHNA, YNFKEQ. The CDR3 region is CASSREGLQNTGELFF. DNA of the CDR3: TGTGCCAGCAGCCGGGAGGGCTTACAGAACACCGGGGAGCTGTTTTTT.

This chain joins TRBV11-2 and TRBJ2-7; D possibly corresponds to TRBD2 (6 bases). Germline-derived CDR1 and CDR2 are SGHAT and FQNNGV. Trimming stripped 6 bases from V and 5 bases from J, with 17 bases between. The CDR3 is made up of 14 amino acids. CDR3 sequence reads: CASRNYGSDHEQYF. Here the CDR3 DNA reads TGTGCCAGCAGAAATTACGGGAGCGACCACGAGCAGTACTTC.

The sample holds many counts of this clonotype. The chain links TRBV7-8 to TRBJ2-7, with TRBD1 as a possible D gene (6 bases). Germline V gene data show CDR1 as SGHVS and CDR2 as FQNEAQ. The CDR3 has 14 residues. V shed 5 bases and J shed 5 bases, with 16 bases lying between them. This CDR3 is CASSPPDSSHEQYF. In nucleotides, the CDR3 is TGTGCCAGCAGCCCCCCGGACAGTTCGCACGAGCAGTACTTC.

This clonotype occurred many times. Here the CDR3 reads CASSIGQVGKNTEAFF. The CDR3 DNA is TGTGCCAGTAGTATCGGACAGGTGGGGAAAAACACTGAAGCTTTCTTT. The chain recombines TRBV19 with TRBJ1-1; 7 positions agree with TRBD1. The CDR3 runs 16 residues. CDR1 is LNHDA, CDR2 SQIVND, per germline (reference sequence). After removal of 3 bases from V and 2 bases from J, the junction contained 9 bases not matched to a gene.

This clonotype was counted ten times or more. This sequence joins TRBV20-1 and TRBJ2-7; D not certain. The CDR3 length is 12 residues. CDR1 and CDR2 from the germline V gene are DFQATT and SNEGSKA (reference sequence). Deletions cut 1 base from V and 4 bases from J, with 8 bases between. The CDR3 DNA sequence: TGCAGTGCTAGAGTACCGGATTACGAGCAGTACTTC. Translating gives CSARVPDYEQYF.

This clonotype was counted at least ten times. The chain uses TRBV20-1 and TRBJ1-6; 9 bases map to TRBD1. CDR3 length equals 16 residues. The germline V gene has CDR1 DFQATT and CDR2 SNEGSKA (reference sequence). V lost 6 bases, J lost 5 bases, and 11 bases stayed unmatched. The CDR3 spells CSAFTGGQTDNSPLHF. The CDR3 region has the DNA TGCAGTGCGTTTACAGGGGGCCAGACGGATAATTCACCCCTCCACTTT.

Many counts were recorded for this clonotype. The chain has TRBV5-1 and TRBJ2-2, with 11 bases aligning to TRBD2. The ends lost 4 bases at V and 3 bases at J; junction bases unmatched: 5. The CDR3 contains 16 residues. Per germline, CDR1 SGHRS and CDR2 YFSETQ. As DNA, the CDR3 is TGCGCCAGCAGCCCAGAACTAGCGGGAGACACCGGGGAGCTGTTTTTT. Its protein product is CASSPELAGDTGELFF.

This clonotype was picked up many times. The chain couples TRBV6-2 or TRBV6-3 to TRBJ1-2, with 11 bases lining up with TRBD1. The CDR3 totals 14 residues. Germline V CDR1 and CDR2: MNHEY, SVGEGT. With 9 bases clipped from V and 6 bases from J, the junction kept 9 bases outside the gene matches. In nucleotides, the CDR3 is TGTGCCAGTAGTCTTCAGGGACAGGGGGATGGCTACACCTTC. It is translated as CASSLQGQGDGYTF.

This clonotype was counted ten times or more. The chain recombines TRBV2 with TRBJ1-1, with D possibly matching TRBD1 (5 bases). From germline, CDR1 is SNHLY and CDR2 FYNNEI. Trimming stripped 0 bases from V and 4 bases from J, with 15 bases between. The CDR3 runs 16 residues. This CDR3 is CASSEALPGRFTEAFF. The CDR3 DNA sequence: TGTGCCAGCAGTGAAGCGCTACCGGGACGGTTCACTGAAGCTTTCTTT.

This clonotype was detected ten times or more. CDR3 sequence (DNA): TGTGCCAGCAAAGCTTATACCCCGGGAGGGCTGAGGACTGAAGCTTTCTTT. Protein sequence: CASKAYTPGGLRTEAFF. The chain has TRBV11-2 and TRBJ1-1, with no clear D. The CDR3 loop spans 17 amino acids. V was pared by 7 bases and J by 5 bases, with 26 bases between. Germline V CDR1 and CDR2: SGHAT, FQNNGV.

The chain couples TRBV12-3 or TRBV12-4 to TRBJ1-2; D remains unclear. This CDR3 comprises 12 residues. Between the trimmed V and J ends, which lost 3 bases and 6 bases, there was a span of 8 bases. The CDR3 region has the DNA TGTGCCAGCAGTTTGGCAGAACATGGCTACACCTTC. Translation gives CASSLAEHGYTF.

This clonotype was observed many times. V usage is TRBV25-1 and J usage is TRBJ2-7, with D tentatively TRBD2 (7 bases). Per the germline V gene, CDR1 is MGHDK and CDR2 is SYGVNS. V lost 3 bases and J lost 3, with 27 bases in between. The CDR3 totals 19 residues. The CDR3 DNA reads TGTGCCAGCAGTGATATTGAGGGGCGGGGGCCACAGCTTCACTACGAGCAGTACTTC. As protein: CASSDIEGRGPQLHYEQYF.

This clonotype was seen more than once but under ten times. The rearrangement links TRBV19 to TRBJ1-1, with D unclear. The CDR3 length is 14 residues. Trimming took 7 bases from V and 0 from J, leaving 12 bases between them. Germline V CDR1 and CDR2: LNHDA, SQIVND (reference sequence). The CDR3 DNA sequence: TGTGCCAGTAAACAGTGGAACATGAACACTGAAGCTTTCTTT. This gives the protein CASKQWNMNTEAFF. Filled out from reference TRBV19 and TRBJ1-1, the complete variable domain reads DGGITQSPKYLFRKEGQNVTLSCEQNLNHDAMYWYRQDPGQGLRLIYYSQIVNDFQKGDIAEGYSVSREKKESFPLTVTSAQKNPTAFYLCASKQWNMNTEAFFGQGTRLTVV.

The chain employs TRBV6-1 and TRBJ2-5; no clear D gene. Trimming removed 6 bases from V and 6 bases from J, with 8 bases in between. Looked up from germline, CDR1 is MNHNS and CDR2 is SASEGT. CDR3 length equals 11 residues. The CDR3 sequence: CASSAAQTQYF. The CDR3 nucleotides read TGTGCCAGCAGCGCTGCGCAGACCCAGTACTTC.